This T cell receptor (beta chain) was sequenced during a study of blood T cell repertoires in COVID-19 (dated by TCRdb to 2018 to 2021). For context, the study as a whole: Samples from collaborators originated in the United States, Italy and Spain and spanned both the acute and convalescent phases of COVID-19. The repertoires were released in a freely available public database meant as a resource for research on the immune response to SARS-CoV-2. Nearly every sample came with metadata listing a de-identified subject ID, COVID-19 status, age in years and sex. Samples were obtained from the ongoing ImmuneRACE study (first 160 participants) and from over 1,000 subjects provided by 6 global collaborators. Deeply sampled blood TCRbeta repertoires from subjects exposed to, actively infected with, or recovered from COVID-19 were included in the dataset. HLA class I and class II types, where available, came from metadata supplied by the sample provider rather than from assay-based typing. The material from the prospective study consisted of cDNA or gDNA derived from T cells, B-cell-depleted T cells, or PBMCs.

Beyond this particular receptor, the publication reports: The amount of clinical and demographic metadata varied by source and participant and was provided uncurated.

CDR1 and CDR2 are drawn from the germline V gene (reference sequence): SGHAT, FQDESV. V and J are trimmed by 6 bases and 10 bases, and the gene matches miss 16 bases of the junction. Taken from cysteine to phenylalanine, the CDR3 has 16 residues. Only the CDR3 region is kept as DNA, spanning 48 bases read in frame from base 1. Whole blood was collected in K2EDTA tubes by collaborating institutions according to the institutions' own protocols. For TCRbeta analysis, collaborator samples were shipped as frozen whole blood, as isolated PBMCs, or as DNA extracted from either sample type. TCRbeta CDR3 regions were amplified from genomic DNA by means of the immunoSEQ Assay, a bias-controlled multiplex PCR. The original methods were these. The number of nucleated cells in each sample was estimated from the amplification of reference gene primers within the assay. To quantify the absolute abundance of each unique TCRbeta CDR3 rearrangement, sequence reads were collapsed and filtered. For each sample, productive Simpson clonality was calculated as the square root of Simpson's diversity index across productive rearrangements. This immuneACCESS table, as held by TCRdb, lists in-frame sequences with V and J called but not all clones. Of the missing ones, under half trace to an unresolved V gene in checked studies; the others have no known cause. The V and J calls and clone size come from that table; D and trimming were worked out from the DNA. This sample comprises approximately 30,000 clones, around 84% of them detected only once. The top ten clones comprise approximately 14% of the sample.

For this clone: Its target antigen remains unknown. Nothing much larger sits one base from this clone, and base qualities are not available.

The chain was built from TRBV11-1 and TRBJ2-1; 9 junctional bases match TRBD2. The specimen was peripheral blood. The sequence was collected from a human donor with acute or convalescent COVID-19. The donor label of this sample is uncertain. The nucleotide sequence reads as follows: TGTGCCAGCAGTACCCTCGGGCGGGGGGGCTTGGGAGAGCAGTTCTTC. This gives the protein CASSTLGRGGLGEQFF.